This T cell receptor beta chain derives from a study of CXCR3-negative and CXCR3-positive naive CD8 T cells (dated 2019 in TCRdb). Concerning the study at large: In total, 130 million to 150 million TRB reads were obtained, or roughly 1.5 +/- 0.3 million reads per library. Diversity and physicochemical repertoire analyses covered about a dozen donors pooled from two independent experiments. TRBV-TRBJ cluster analysis included naive subsets from about 5 donors and memory cells from 3 donors. Results the study describes overall, beyond this receptor: Because surface CD5, which has been linked to self-reactivity in mice, was comparable between naive subsets, TCR interaction strength was also inferred from TRB CDR3 physicochemical properties. Comparably high repertoire diversity was found in both naive subsets, whereas much lower repertoire diversity was found in memory CD8+ T cells. Freshly isolated PBMCs were used for most assays because CXCR3 expression went down partially after cryopreservation. TRB CDR3s from CXCR3-positive naive cells showed higher hydrophobicity (lower Kidera factor 4), lower energy, and higher strength and volume indices than CXCR3-negative naive cells. Naive CXCR3-negative and CXCR3-positive cells from the same donor showed similar TRBV-TRBJ usage, whereas memory cells showed distinct patterns.

To note about this clonotype: Its antigen is currently not known.

Reading from cysteine to phenylalanine, the CDR3 counts 17 amino acids. The DNA sequence is not available. The germline V gene specifies MDHEN as CDR1 and SYDVKM as CDR2. For sequencing, a NextSeq 550 was employed. The Human TCR Profiling Kit (MiLaboratory) was used to prepare UMI-labeled 5' RACE TRB cDNA libraries. The full amount of extracted RNA was used for cDNA synthesis, and the full amount of resulting cDNA was used for PCR amplification. The libraries were made side by side, with each library going through the same number of PCR cycles. Regarding the original processing steps: With a minimum of two reads required per UMI, MIGEC and MiXCR pulled out about 50,000 +/- 9,200 unique UMI-labeled TRB cDNA molecules from each library. An average of around 40,000 +/- 10,000 functional in-frame TRB CDR3 nucleotide clonotypes without stop codons was found per library. After each sample was downsampled to 5000 UMI-labeled TRB molecules, VDJtools was used to calculate diversity metrics such as normalized Shannon-Wiener and Chao1. Clonotype-size-weighted physicochemical properties of the central five CDR3 residues (interaction energy, strength, volume and Kidera factor 4) were computed in VDJtools. TCRdb reprocessed the reads into one record per CDR3 protein sequence, lacking DNA. TCRdb, rather than the study authors, made the V and J calls. For this sample, the table gives over 150,000 distinct CDR3 sequences. The ten top clones hold approximately 0.5% of the sample.

Each CD8+ T cell subset was flow-sorted in triplicate, and a few hundred thousand cells per subset were placed directly into RLT lysis buffer. Naive CD8+ T cells were defined stringently as CD45RO-CCR7+CD27+CD95- to exclude memory contaminants. Using standard density gradient centrifugation, peripheral blood mononuclear cells were isolated from buffy coats. A FACSAria III was used to flow-sort naive CXCR3-negative and CXCR3-positive CD8+ T cells. Total RNA was extracted from sorted cells with an RNeasy Mini Kit. The rearranged segments are TRBV28 and TRBJ1-2; the D gene TCRdb calls, TRBD1, cannot be checked with no DNA. Sequenced material: naive CXCR3+ CD8+ T cells from blood. The sample's cell subset or site, from its label and the paper: CD45RO-CCR7+CD27+CD95- naive CD8+ T cells expressing CXCR3 (TNR3+). This TCR derives from a human donor in good health. Some clones in this sample may be carry-over from other donors' samples. The CDR3: CASSLSPGGAGRYGYTF.